This T cell receptor beta chain was identified during a study of cytomegalovirus exposure and HLA in healthy donors (dated by TCRdb to the late 2010s). For the study in its entirety: An earlier analysis of some 500 of the donors reported more than 250 Gb of sequence data and some 120 million unique TCR beta sequences from some 180 million T cells. Among around 400 genotyped donors of the cohort, an average of approximately 220,000 unique TCR beta nucleotide sequences was sequenced per donor, of which about 20% were non-productive. A later genetic analysis took genome-wide SNP genotypes for about 55% of the 666 donors and used that subset as a discovery cohort. The aim of the study was to test whether cataloging public T cell receptors could identify signatures of past pathogen exposure. Roughly 290 gigabases of sequencing data and 75 million to 85 million unique TCR sequences made up an early release that covered approximately 700 HLA-typed donors. The genetic ancestry cluster associated with self-reported Caucasian donors included 80% to 90% of the 398 genotyped donors. Along with the roughly 710-subject first cohort, a separate validation cohort of over a hundred different subjects was used. Because of strong linkage in the cohort, roughly five DR-DQ haplotypes were treated as single units for association and clustering. Using immunosequencing, the study profiled T cell repertoires from roughly 650 subjects and related those repertoires to cytomegalovirus serostatus. Rather than using new phenotypic data, the later analysis identified candidate immune exposures from TCR beta sequences and from how often those sequences occurred across donors. In a later analysis, previously published TCR beta repertoires from roughly 710 donors were re-analyzed and high-resolution HLA genotyping was added so that TCR occurrence patterns could be studied. An earlier analysis of a few hundred of the donors applied high-throughput TCR beta sequencing to assess whether each TCR beta V gene segment acted as functional or pseudogenic. To predict cytomegalovirus infection status, the study brought together high-throughput TCR immunosequencing, statistical association of individual TCRs with disease status, and machine learning. HLA typing included class I and class II loci at four-digit resolution. Donor age, sex, ethnicity and CMV serostatus were compiled alongside the repertoire data. Typing coverage varied by locus: roughly 629-640 donors for A, B, C, DRB1 and DQB1; more than 500 for DQA1; more than 600 for DPA1; some 470 for DPB1. Every repertoire in the discovery cohort had been generated on one and the same sequencing platform. General conclusions and limits of the study: A further reported finding was that TCR beta sequences accurately predicted the HLA-A and HLA-B alleles for most subjects in the first cohort. V-gene and J-gene trimming of TCR beta chains was associated with a missense DCLRE1C variant in a later genetic analysis, and the association was replicated in an independent cohort. In vitro tests confirmed that three of the cytomegalovirus-associated TCR beta chains recognize cytomegalovirus antigens. The presence/absence analyses assumed that sequencing depth was roughly uniform across donors, and that assumption may not be true. The authors suggested that the approach could potentially be generalized to other disease states and immunological phenotypes. Because HLA typing was unavailable for some donors at each locus, only the typed subset was used in association tests. Some IMGT-functional V segments, including TRBV6-2 and TRBV6-3, could not be told apart with the 87-base-pair reads, so those segments were excluded. Because counts were too low, more than 15 rarely observed V segments, including chromosome 9 orphons, were left out of the earlier analysis of a few hundred of the donors. In a later analysis, TCR association rates were found to vary across HLA loci, with the most associated TCRs seen for DRB1 alleles and the fewest for HLA-C alleles. In a later analysis, HLA-associated TCR beta chains showed more clonal expansion and lower generation probabilities than non-associated chains that were equally common. A cluster of highly shared sequence variants was judged likely to represent a technical artifact of the sequencing pipeline. When HLA alleles, especially DR and DQ, strongly co-occurred, attributing TCR associations to individual alleles was difficult. Compared with the roughly 710-donor mean, donors in an Asian-associated ancestry cluster had fewer N-insertions in productive TCRs, according to a later genetic analysis. In an earlier analysis of roughly 560 of the donors, most TCR beta V segments were observed in productive rearrangements about 87% or about 30% of the time, broadly matching IMGT annotations. The only immune exposure information available for the cohort was CMV serostatus. In both the original and validation cohorts, the classifier was reported to diagnose cytomegalovirus status with high specificity and sensitivity. In a later analysis, 15,000 to 20,000 TCR beta sequences were associated with specific HLA alleles at a false discovery rate of 0.05. In a later analysis, most CMV-associated TCR beta chains were found to appear HLA-restricted, with HLA associations seemingly driven largely by CMV exposure. A total of roughly 160 TCR beta chains were listed by the study as associated with cytomegalovirus. Linkage disequilibrium might explain the correlated functional status among segregating V segments, but an unknown experimental factor could not be excluded. The cohort was sequenced for TCR beta chains only, and without alpha or paired-chain data the features that could be detected were limited. While some public TCRs were present in many individuals, most TCR sequences turned up only very rarely across donors. Several of the top co-occurrence clusters appeared to be linked to parvovirus B19, influenza, CMV and Epstein-Barr virus, according to a later analysis.

CDR1 and CDR2 are drawn from the germline V gene (reference sequence): SEHNR, FQNEAQ. The CDR3 covers 13 residues, taking in both the cysteine and the phenylalanine. The only DNA kept is the CDR3, 39 bases in frame from the first base. Trimmed from V: 1 base; trimmed from J: 8 bases; junction bases lacking a gene match: 1. The cohort consisted of 670 or so healthy bone marrow donors. At the time of sampling, all cohort members were nominally healthy, though unrecorded immune exposures were likely present. The donor tested CMV seropositive, placing the donor among the 289 seropositive members of the cohort. Each donor provided a peripheral blood sample, and peripheral blood mononuclear cells were used for TCR beta sequencing. Genomic DNA was extracted from the blood cell samples with the Qiagen DNeasy Blood Extraction Kit. Receptor libraries were prepared by the immunoSEQ multiplex PCR assay. For the multiplex PCR, a mixture combining 60 forward primers for TCR Vbeta segments and 13 reverse primers for TCR Jbeta segments was used. A multiplex PCR assay on genomic DNA amplified the CDR3 region of rearranged TCR beta genes. The amplified TCR beta libraries were sequenced on the Illumina HiSeq System as 87-base-pair reads. The paper's processing steps were these. Across the 700 or so repertoires, a later analysis counted tens of millions of unique TCR beta chains, around 11 million of which were shared by at least two donors. Raw reads were error-corrected and collapsed into unique sequences with a nearest-neighbor algorithm that merged closely related sequences to remove PCR and sequencing errors. To assign V, D and J gene segments, CDR3 sequences were aligned to IMGT reference sequences. For a sequence to be retained, at least a six-nucleotide match to both a V gene segment and a J gene segment was required. A rearrangement counted as productive if the CDR3 had no stop codons and remained in frame with V and J, and every other rearrangement counted as non-productive. CDR3 was defined by IMGT convention, running from the second conserved V-encoded cysteine to the conserved J-encoded phenylalanine. In an earlier analysis of around 540 of the donors, sequences lacking an unambiguous match to a single V gene segment were excluded. In an earlier analysis of about 590 of the donors, a V segment was called functional when productive rearrangements were above 56.7%, and segregating when the standard deviation between donors exceeded 5%. A statistical classification framework was built for diagnosing cytomegalovirus status from the catalog of TCR beta chain sequences. V and J gene assignment, in a later analysis, came from comparing TCR nucleotide sequences with IMGT/GENE-DB human TR gene sequences. In a later analysis, CDR3 sequences and most-parsimonious VDJ recombination scenarios were assigned using the TCRdist pipeline. A later analysis defined each TCR beta chain by its CDR3 amino acid sequence plus V-gene family, and excluded reads lacking a unique V-gene family. A later analysis removed 550 to 650 highly shared, low-generation-probability nucleotide sequences to deal with suspected cross-contamination and a sequencing artifact. A later analysis calculated a clonal expansion index for each public chain from normalized within-repertoire ranks of inferred template counts. A later analysis computed generation probabilities with a VDJ recombination model fitted to out-of-frame rearrangements, and checked the results against IGoR. A later analysis scored TCR-TCR, TCR-HLA and TCR-CMV co-occurrence with hypergeometric tests, applying a repertoire-size bias correction to TCR pairs. A later analysis estimated false discovery rates by permuting HLA or CMV assignments 20 times. In a later analysis, co-occurring TCRs were grouped using DBSCAN, and TCRdist sequence similarity was added for clustering within HLA-allele-positive subsets. Repertoires with fewer than 30,000 or more than 120,000 public chains were left out of co-occurrence clustering, as were several repertoires with anomalous nucleotide sharing. As stored in TCRdb, this immuneACCESS dataset retains in-frame rearrangements with V and J assigned. A fraction of the clones does not appear; measured against another copy, unresolved V genes explain less than half of the discrepancy, and the remainder lacks a known reason. V, J and clone size are those of that table, while D and trimming were read from the DNA. The sample table contains over 95,000 clones; only one count was recorded for 70% to 80% of them. Roughly an eighth of the sample goes to the ten largest clones.

On this clone itself: Its antigen remains undetermined. No qualities accompany the bases; no much larger clone lies one base away.

The receptor was derived from a woman aged 40 to 50 in good health and CMV-seropositive. Here the chain combines TRBV7-9 and TRBJ1-1, with 10 bases matching TRBD1. The sample was PBMCs. The DNA sequence is as follows: TGTGCCAGCAGCTTAGGGGGACAGGGGGAAGCTTTCTTT. Its protein is CASSLGGQGEAFF.